The entry below gives a single T cell receptor (beta chain) sequence along with its context. This specimen belongs to a study of early T cells in non-severe SARS-CoV-2 infection. TCRdb analysed the 5' RACE reads with MiXCR anew, one entry per CDR3 protein. There are approximately 80,000 distinct CDR3 sequences in the sample; over 9% occur only once, and around 12% lies in the top ten. V was trimmed by 4 bases and J by 0 bases, leaving 10 bases between them. The CDR3 extends over 15 amino acids. The germline V gene has CDR1 LNHDA and CDR2 SQIVND (reference sequence). The sequences come from whole blood, collected at baseline. The TCR comes from an adult who was a healthcare worker with PCR-confirmed SARS-CoV-2 infection or an uninfected control (not recorded which). The rearrangement uses TRBV19 and TRBJ2-1; D might be TRBD2 (6 bases). CDR3 protein: CASSTRGSSYNEQFF. In DNA form, the CDR3 reads TGTGCCAGTAGTACCCGGGGGAGCTCCTACAATGAGCAGTTCTTC.